This T cell receptor (beta chain) was documented in a study of blood T cell repertoires in COVID-19. Across the whole study: Specimens from acute and convalescent COVID-19 originated in the United States, Italy and Spain. Nucleic acid was either cDNA or gDNA, and it came from T cells, B-cell-depleted T cells, or PBMCs.

Source study methods: Quantification of nucleated cells was approximated via reference gene primer amplification. Profiled with immunoSEQ multiplex PCR; TCRdb holds only in-frame clones, not every one. That table supplies the V and J calls and clone size; D and trimming were determined from the DNA. Of about 54,000 clones in the sample, roughly 76% were seen once. Sequences were obtained from peripheral blood. This TCR was recovered from a woman aged 60 to 75 with acute or convalescent COVID-19.

The CDR3 is CASSRGLTDTQYF. The CDR3, as DNA: TGTGCCAGCAGCCGGGGACTCACAGATACGCAGTATTTT. The chain couples TRBV5-8 to TRBJ2-3, with D possibly being TRBD2 (6 bases). V was shortened by 4 bases and J by 2 bases, with 8 bases between the two germline ends. Germline CDR1 reads SGHTS; CDR2 reads YDEGEE. The length of the CDR3 is 13 residues. Variable domain in full (rest from reference TRBV5-8 and TRBJ2-3): EAGVTQSPTHLIKTRGQQATLRCSPISGHTSVYWYQQALGLGLQFLLWYDEGEERNRGNFPPRFSGRQFPNYSSELNVNALELEDSALYLCASSRGLTDTQYFGPGTRLTVL.